This record covers a single T cell receptor beta chain. These data come from a study of CD8 T cells in Susac syndrome. Overall study context: Roughly eight of the sequenced Susac syndrome patients were in remission, and roughly six had active disease.

This CDR3 has 15 amino acids. CDR1 SGHRS and CDR2 YFSETQ come from the germline V gene. Trimming took 5 bases from V and 4 from J, leaving 17 bases between them. Reverse transcription of roughly 0.5 to 1 ug RNA was carried out with random hexamers. TCRdb redid the calling of the immunoSEQ multiplex PCR reads with MiXCR, one entry per CDR3 protein. The data show under 150,000 distinct CDR3 sequences, with approximately 96% seen just once and less than 0.085% held by the top ten. The genes are TRBV5-1 and TRBJ2-3; tentative D call: TRBD1 (6 bases). The receptor was isolated from a human donor with Susac syndrome. The sequenced sample was CD4+ T cells from PBMCs. CDR3 protein: CASSGGSSTPDTQYF. The CDR3 DNA sequence: TGCGCCAGCAGTGGGGGCAGCTCAACGCCAGATACGCAGTATTTT.